A selection of T cell receptor beta chains follows, all from one sample in a study of cytomegalovirus exposure and HLA in healthy donors. Data came from immunoSEQ multiplex PCR; TCRdb stores just in-frame clones and leaves some out. The sample carries approximately 65,000 clones, over 90% recorded once. Material: PBMCs. These receptors originate from a woman aged 18-35 years in good health and CMV-seronegative. Each CDR3 is given with its conserved first and last residue. Each record gives: D gene, CDR3 length, J gene, clone size, V gene, CDR3 DNA, CDR3 protein. The D gene is left open where the match is weak. Only some rows state a clone size, as once, few, many or a class for expanded clones.

>NA|16|TRBJ1-2|NA|TRBV7-9
TGTGCCAGCACCCTAGAGTGGCTCGGCCCTAACTATGGCTACACCTTC
CASTLEWLGPNYGYTF
>TRBD2|13|TRBJ2-3|NA|TRBV30
TGTGCCTGGACTAGCGGGAGCACAGATACGCAGTATTTT
CAWTSGSTDTQYF
>NA|15|TRBJ2-5|NA|TRBV7-6
TGTGCCAGCAGCACCCTTCCCGGACAGAGAGAGACCCAGTACTTC
CASSTLPGQRETQYF
>NA|15|TRBJ1-6|NA|TRBV19
TGTGCCAGTAGTTTGGTCCGGGGTTTGGATTCACCCCTCCACTTT
CASSLVRGLDSPLHF
>TRBD2|15|TRBJ2-1|few|TRBV30
TGTGCCTGGAGCCCCGGACTAGCCTTAATAAATGAGCAGTTCTTC
CAWSPGLALINEQFF
>NA|15|TRBJ2-1|NA|TRBV27
TGTGCCAGCAGTACCCTTGGGGGGACGGCGGATGAGCAGTTCTTC
CASSTLGGTADEQFF
>TRBD1|19|TRBJ2-3|NA|TRBV27
TGTGCCAGCAGTTTCGGGACAGGGGGCGCGGGGCCAATCACAGATACGCAGTATTTT
CASSFGTGGAGPITDTQYF
>NA|15|TRBJ2-7|NA|TRBV27
TGTGCCAGCAGTTCCCCCGCCCGGGGGAGCTACGAGCAGTACTTC
CASSSPARGSYEQYF
>TRBD2|14|TRBJ2-7|NA|TRBV4-2
TGTGCCAGCAGCCAAGATCGGGGGGGGTACGAGCAGTACTTC
CASSQDRGGYEQYF
>TRBD1|14|TRBJ2-2|NA|TRBV7-9
TGTGCCAGCAGCCCACGGACAGGGCTCAGGGAGCTGTTTTTT
CASSPRTGLRELFF
>TRBD2|14|TRBJ2-5|NA|TRBV9
TGTGCCAGCAGCGTAGCGGGGGGGCACGAGACCCAGTACTTC
CASSVAGGHETQYF
>NA|15|TRBJ1-5|NA|TRBV15
TGTGCCACCAGCAGAGATTACGGTGATCGTCAGCCCCAGCATTTT
CATSRDYGDRQPQHF
>TRBD1|15|TRBJ2-7|few|TRBV4-2
TGTGCCAGCAGCCAAGAAACAGGGGGTCTCTACGAGCAGTACTTC
CASSQETGGLYEQYF
>TRBD1|14|TRBJ2-1|NA|TRBV7-3
TGTGCCAGCAGCAGCATGGGACAGAAAAATGAGCAGTTCTTC
CASSSMGQKNEQFF
>NA|14|TRBJ2-7|NA|TRBV5-4
TGTGCCAGCAGCGGGCCGGGAAAGACCTACGAGCAGTACTTC
CASSGPGKTYEQYF
>NA|14|TRBJ2-7|NA|TRBV28
TGTGCCAGCAGACCCCGGGACACCACTCGGGAGCAGTACTTC
CASRPRDTTREQYF
>TRBD2|15|TRBJ2-3|NA|TRBV7-9
TGTGCCAGCAGCGTACTAGCGGGGGGCACAGATACGCAGTATTTT
CASSVLAGGTDTQYF
>NA|15|TRBJ2-3|NA|TRBV18
TGTGCCAGCTCACCGGGCAGGGTGCTGGCAGATACGCAGTATTTT
CASSPGRVLADTQYF
>NA|14|TRBJ2-2|once|TRBV6-4
TGTGCCAGCGGGGAGGCGGAGAACACCGGGGAGCTGTTTTTT
CASGEAENTGELFF
>NA|15|TRBJ2-1|NA|TRBV7-8
TGTGCCAGCAGCTTAGTAGTAGCGGCAGCAAGTGAGCAGTTCTTC
CASSLVVAAASEQFF
>TRBD1|14|TRBJ1-2|NA|TRBV2
TGTGCCAGCAGTGGGACAGGGGGCAACTATGGCTACACCTTC
CASSGTGGNYGYTF